A single sample gave rise to the 24 T cell receptor beta chains below, sequenced in a study of shared clonotypes between healthy human individuals (dated by TCRdb to 2018 to 2020). Libraries were prepared through the immunoSEQ multiplex PCR assay. The immuneACCESS repertoire file appears here via TCRdb, limited to in-frame rearrangements. These files lack a portion of the clones; in checked studies, under half of the deficit traces to unresolved V genes, and the cause of the others is not known. The sample includes approximately 2.1 million clones, with 90% to 95% observed a single time. 0.3% to 0.4% of the sample rests with the top ten. Sequenced sample: naive CD4+ T cells from PBMCs. Taken with the paper, the label for cell subset or site translates to: CD45RA+ positively selected. The receptors were sampled from a man aged 18 to 30 in good health. Some clones in this sample may be carry-over from other donors' samples.

V is TRBV7-2 and J is TRBJ2-1; 10 nucleotides match TRBD2. Germline trimming cut 0 bases from V and 7 bases from J; bases unmatched to any gene: 6. Germline CDR1 is SGHTA and CDR2 is FQGNSA. The CDR3 spans 16 residues. CDR3 sequence: CASSLAPSGSGNEQFF. CDR3 DNA sequence: TGTGCCAGCAGCTTAGCCCCTAGCGGGAGTGGGAATGAGCAGTTCTTC.

This chain links TRBV5-1 with TRBJ1-1, with D possibly being TRBD1 (5 bases). V was trimmed by 8 bases and J by 5 bases, leaving 13 bases between them. Germline CDR1 SGHRS, CDR2 YFSETQ. The CDR3 is made up of 12 amino acids. The CDR3 DNA follows: TGCGCCAGTGGGGACTGGAAGACTGAAGCTTTCTTT. It codes for CASGDWKTEAFF.

The chain is built from TRBV7-2 and TRBJ2-2; tentative D call: TRBD1 (5 bases). This CDR3 spans 16 amino acids. V was shortened by 3 bases and J by 5 bases, with 16 bases between the two germline ends. Germline loops: CDR1 SGHTA, CDR2 FQGNSA. CDR3 sequence (DNA): TGTGCCAGCAGCTTGTGGGCAGGGTCTGTGACCGGGGAGCTGTTTTTT. Its protein product is CASSLWAGSVTGELFF. Using reference TRBV7-2 and TRBJ2-2 for the parts outside the CDR3, the full variable domain is GAGVSQSPSNKVTEKGKDVELRCDPISGHTALYWYRQSLGQGLEFLIYFQGNSAPDKSGLPSDRFSAERTGGSVSTLTIQRTQQEDSAVYLCASSLWAGSVTGELFFGEGSRLTVL.

The rearrangement uses TRBV2 and TRBJ2-1; 10 positions match TRBD2. The CDR3 extends over 16 amino acids. J gave up 6 bases and V 6 bases, and 11 bases lay outside the gene matches. Germline-derived CDR1 and CDR2 are SNHLY and FYNNEI. The CDR3 DNA is TGTGCCAGCAGACCCCTAGCGGGAGCGGCGGTCAATGAGCAGTTCTTC. Protein sequence: CASRPLAGAAVNEQFF. The full variable domain, rest sourced from reference TRBV2 and TRBJ2-1, is EPEVTQTPSHQVTQMGQEVILRCVPISNHLYFYWYRQILGQKVEFLVSFYNNEISEKSEIFDDQFSVERPDGSNFTLKIRSTKLEDSAMYFCASRPLAGAAVNEQFFGPGTRLTVL.

This chain connects TRBV7-2 to TRBJ2-1; TRBD1 aligns across 7 bases. CDR1 is SGHTA and CDR2 is FQGNSA in the germline V gene. The CDR3 spans 15 residues. With V trimmed by 6 bases and J by 7 bases, 12 bases remained unmatched. The chain's CDR3 is CASSRTTGMRNEQFF. CDR3 nucleotides: TGTGCCAGCAGTCGAACGACAGGGATGAGGAATGAGCAGTTCTTC.

This chain connects TRBV7-9 to TRBJ1-2, with a tentative D call TRBD1 (5 bases). Trimming shortened V by 0 bases and J by 3 bases, and 8 bases separated the two germline ends. Germline-derived CDR1 and CDR2 are SEHNR and FQNEAQ (reference sequence). The CDR3 totals 14 residues. The CDR3 DNA follows: TGTGCCAGCAGCTTAGCGGGGGTTCACTATGGCTACACCTTC. Amino acids: CASSLAGVHYGYTF.

This clone was seen once. V and J are TRBV7-2 and TRBJ2-7; TRBD2 aligns across 10 bases. Germline CDR1 is SGHTA and CDR2 is FQGNSA. This CDR3 is 16 amino acids long. Germline trimming cut 5 bases from V and 2 bases from J; bases unmatched to any gene: 9. The CDR3 nucleotides read TGTGCCAGCAGCCGACAGTCTAGCGGGAGAGCCTACGAGCAGTACTTC. Encoded protein: CASSRQSSGRAYEQYF. The full variable domain, with the rest looked up from reference TRBV7-2 and TRBJ2-7, is GAGVSQSPSNKVTEKGKDVELRCDPISGHTALYWYRQSLGQGLEFLIYFQGNSAPDKSGLPSDRFSAERTGGSVSTLTIQRTQQEDSAVYLCASSRQSSGRAYEQYFGPGTRLTVT.

V gene TRBV5-8 combines with J gene TRBJ1-4; 7 bases agree with TRBD1. V gave up 4 bases and J gave up 8 bases; unmatched junction bases: 11. Germline values: CDR1 SGHTS, CDR2 YDEGEE. The CDR3 runs 15 residues. CDR3 region: CASSPWTGLGEKLFF. CDR3 DNA: TGTGCCAGCAGCCCGTGGACAGGTCTGGGGGAAAAACTGTTTTTT. The variable domain in full, completed from reference TRBV5-8 and TRBJ1-4, reads EAGVTQSPTHLIKTRGQQATLRCSPISGHTSVYWYQQALGLGLQFLLWYDEGEERNRGNFPPRFSGRQFPNYSSELNVNALELEDSALYLCASSPWTGLGEKLFFGSGTQLSVL.

This sequence joins TRBV9 and TRBJ2-7; the match to TRBD2 covers 7 bases. The length of the CDR3 is 18 residues. Germline CDR1 and CDR2: SGDLS and YYNGEE. The J segment lost 7 bases and the V segment lost 0 bases, leaving 19 bases of the junction unmatched. CDR3 in amino acids: CASSVDGRMSGPGGEQYF. The CDR3 DNA is TGTGCCAGCAGCGTAGATGGGCGGATGTCGGGCCCCGGGGGGGAGCAGTACTTC. The whole variable domain, filled in from reference TRBV9 and TRBJ2-7, reads DSGVTQTPKHLITATGQRVTLRCSPRSGDLSVYWYQQSLDQGLQFLIQYYNGEERAKGNILERFSAQQFPDLHSELNLSSLELGDSALYFCASSVDGRMSGPGGEQYFGPGTRLTVT.

V gene TRBV6-6 combines with J gene TRBJ1-4; TRBD1 is a possible D gene (5 bases). Trimming removed 7 bases from V and 0 bases from J, with 12 bases in between. The germline gives CDR1 MNHNY, CDR2 SVGAGI (reference sequence). The CDR3 has 15 residues. The CDR3 loop reads CASTGPGATNEKLFF. The CDR3, as DNA: TGTGCCAGCACCGGACCGGGGGCAACTAATGAAAAACTGTTTTTT.

The chain carries TRBV7-8 and TRBJ1-5; D call uncertain. From germline, CDR1 is SGHVS and CDR2 FQNEAQ. Trimming took 5 bases from V and 0 from J, leaving 8 bases between them. CDR3 length: 14 amino acids. The CDR3 loop reads CASSRDYSNQPQHF. The CDR3 nucleotides read TGTGCCAGCAGCCGCGACTATAGCAATCAGCCCCAGCATTTT.

V and J are TRBV7-9 and TRBJ2-5; TRBD1 or TRBD2 may be the D gene (5 bases each). The germline V gene has CDR1 SEHNR and CDR2 FQNEAQ (reference sequence). There are 16 residues in the CDR3. V gave up 3 bases and J gave up 5 bases, with 19 bases separating them. The CDR3 DNA follows: TGTGCCAGCAGCTTGCCTCCTGGGGACGCTAGTGAGACCCAGTACTTC. This sequence encodes CASSLPPGDASETQYF.

The chain carries TRBV4-2 and TRBJ1-4; 9 bases match TRBD1. Per the germline V gene, CDR1 is LGHNA and CDR2 is YNFKEQ. V was pared by 6 bases and J by 5 bases, with 4 bases of the junction left unmatched. CDR3 size: 14 residues. The CDR3 DNA sequence: TGTGCCAGCAGTCGGGACAGGGAAAATGAAAAACTGTTTTTT. This codes for CASSRDRENEKLFF.

The rearrangement uses TRBV5-1 and TRBJ2-4; D assignment may be TRBD1 or TRBD2 (5 bases each). Trimming took off 4 bases at V and 0 bases at J, with 17 bases between the two ends. This CDR3 comprises 17 residues. Germline CDR1 SGHRS, CDR2 YFSETQ. The CDR3 is CASSPDGALLAKNIQYF. CDR3 DNA sequence: TGCGCCAGCAGCCCGGACGGGGCCCTATTAGCCAAAAACATTCAGTACTTC.

The rearrangement uses TRBV27 and TRBJ1-1, with 8 nucleotides matching TRBD1. With 8 bases clipped from V and 0 bases from J, the junction kept 5 bases outside the gene matches. The CDR3 has 14 residues. Per the germline V gene, CDR1 is MNHEY and CDR2 is SMNVEV (reference sequence). The CDR3 DNA sequence: TGTGCCAGCGGCAGACAGGGGATGAACACTGAAGCTTTCTTT. As protein: CASGRQGMNTEAFF.

Points on this clone: Distinct nucleotide sequences in the sample also encode this CDR3. The chain combines TRBV18 with TRBJ1-1; 8 positions agree with TRBD1. Per germline, CDR1 KGHSH and CDR2 LQKENI. The J segment lost 1 base and the V segment lost 3 bases, leaving 4 bases of the junction unmatched. This CDR3 is built from 15 residues. This chain's CDR3 is CASSPLGQGNTEAFF. CDR3 in DNA: TGTGCCAGCTCACCCTTAGGACAGGGGAACACTGAAGCTTTCTTT.

The chain recombines TRBV18 with TRBJ2-7; D assignment may be TRBD1 or TRBD2 (5 bases each). Trimming pared 2 bases from V and 4 bases from J, leaving 12 bases between. Germline values: CDR1 KGHSH, CDR2 LQKENI. CDR3 length: 14 amino acids. The CDR3 sequence: CASSPFGALYEQYF. The CDR3 DNA reads as TGTGCCAGCTCACCATTCGGGGCGCTTTACGAGCAGTACTTC.

The chain recombines TRBV5-4 with TRBJ2-5; TRBD1 matches at 9 bases. The CDR3 sequence is 14 residues long. V lost 4 bases to trimming and J lost 4 bases; unmatched junction nucleotides: 5. The germline gives CDR1 SGHNT, CDR2 YYREEE (reference sequence). The CDR3 DNA reads as TGTGCCAGCAGCAGCAACAGGGGGCGAGAGACCCAGTACTTC. Residues: CASSSNRGRETQYF. Full variable domain (outside the CDR3, taken from reference TRBV5-4 and TRBJ2-5): ETGVTQSPTHLIKTRGQQVTLRCSSQSGHNTVSWYQQALGQGPQFIFQYYREEENGRGNFPPRFSGLQFPNYSSELNVNALELDDSALYLCASSSNRGRETQYFGPGTRLLVL.

The CDR3 protein is CASSGTSSPPDTQYF. CDR3 sequence (DNA): TGTGCCAGCAGCGGGACTAGCTCCCCGCCGGATACGCAGTATTTT. The chain employs TRBV9 and TRBJ2-3, with TRBD2 identical over 8 bases. Trimming at V came to 3 bases and at J to 6 bases, leaving 9 bases not matched to a gene. Germline-derived CDR1 and CDR2 are SGDLS and YYNGEE. This CDR3 has 15 residues.

The V and J genes are TRBV6-1 and TRBJ2-4; 9 bases map to TRBD1. The CDR3 loop spans 14 amino acids. Unmatched junction bases numbered 10, after V lost 7 bases and J lost 9 bases. Germline CDR1 is MNHNS and CDR2 is SASEGT. The CDR3 bases are TGTGCCAGCACTCCGGACAGGGGATCAATCATTCAGTACTTC. It yields the protein CASTPDRGSIIQYF.

The chain employs TRBV6-5 and TRBJ2-1, with 7 positions matching TRBD1. The J segment lost 4 bases and the V segment lost 6 bases, leaving 3 bases of the junction unmatched. Germline CDR1 MNHEY, CDR2 SVGAGI. The CDR3 runs 13 residues. Here the CDR3 reads CASRADRYNEQFF. The CDR3 DNA follows: TGTGCCAGCAGAGCGGACAGGTACAATGAGCAGTTCTTC.

The J gene is TRBJ1-2, the V gene TRBV5-1; D perhaps matches TRBD1 (6 bases). Germline CDR1 and CDR2: SGHRS and YFSETQ. CDR3 length: 16 amino acids. The V end was cut by 0 bases, the J end by 5 bases, with 17 bases between. CDR3 region: CASSLAGKDRRYGYTF. DNA for the CDR3: TGCGCCAGCAGCTTGGCCGGTAAGGACAGACGTTATGGCTACACCTTC.

This chain joins TRBV4-3 and TRBJ2-7; possible D gene TRBD1, 6 bases. V lost 0 bases and J lost 5, with 14 bases in between. CDR1 and CDR2 from the germline V gene are LGHNA and YSLEER. CDR3 length: 15 amino acids. The chain's CDR3 is CASSQEWARGHEQYF. The CDR3 bases are TGCGCCAGCAGCCAAGAGTGGGCCAGGGGCCACGAGCAGTACTTC.

V gene TRBV5-4 combines with J gene TRBJ2-2; D assignment may be TRBD1 or TRBD2 (6 bases each). The germline V gene encodes CDR1 SGHNT and CDR2 YYREEE (reference sequence). The CDR3 loop spans 16 amino acids. V dropped 0 bases and J dropped 6 bases, with 15 bases sitting between them. The CDR3 DNA sequence: TGTGCCAGCAGCTTGGCGGGGGCGTCCCTCCCCGGGGAGCTGTTTTTT. Its protein product is CASSLAGASLPGELFF. The full variable domain, its missing parts supplied by reference TRBV5-4 and TRBJ2-2, is ETGVTQSPTHLIKTRGQQVTLRCSSQSGHNTVSWYQQALGQGPQFIFQYYREEENGRGNFPPRFSGLQFPNYSSELNVNALELDDSALYLCASSLAGASLPGELFFGEGSRLTVL.